These 5 T cell receptor beta chains came from one sample sequenced in a study of technical replicates of blood from a handful of donors. TCRdb's table, derived via immunoSEQ multiplex PCR, lists solely in-frame clones and lacks some. Of tens of thousands of clones listed, around 89% were seen once; the top ten hold around 5%. The sequenced sample consisted of PBMCs. Receptors originate from a human donor in good health. Some clones in this sample may be carry-over from other donors' samples.

The rearrangement links TRBV6-5 to TRBJ1-5, with 8 positions matching TRBD1. Trimming at V came to 6 bases and at J to 1 base, leaving 5 bases not matched to a gene. The CDR3 has 15 residues. Germline V CDR1 and CDR2: MNHEY, SVGAGI. CDR3 DNA: TGTGCCAGCAGAAAGACAGGGGTGAGCAATCAGCCCCAGCATTTT. Translated: CASRKTGVSNQPQHF.

V is TRBV30 and J is TRBJ2-7; 10 bases map to TRBD1. The CDR3 contains 14 residues. CDR1 and CDR2 from the germline V gene are GTSNPN and SVGIG (reference sequence). Trimming removed 2 bases from V and 5 bases from J; junction bases left unmatched: 6. The CDR3 protein is CAWSSGTGDNEQYF. CDR3 sequence (DNA): TGTGCCTGGAGTTCCGGGACAGGGGATAACGAGCAGTACTTC.

The gene calls are TRBV7-3 and TRBJ2-2; D possibly corresponds to TRBD2 (6 bases). Germline V CDR1 and CDR2: SGHTA, FQGTGA. The V end lost 1 base, the J end lost 6 bases, and 21 bases lay between the germline ends. This CDR3 has 18 residues. This CDR3 reads CASSLIGGMSINAGELFF. The CDR3 bases are TGTGCCAGCAGCTTAATCGGCGGGATGTCGATAAACGCCGGGGAGCTGTTTTTT.

The chain uses TRBV6-5 and TRBJ1-2; weak D call: TRBD1 (5 bases). Germline CDR1 is MNHEY and CDR2 is SVGAGI. V was clipped by 5 bases and J by 6 bases, with 7 bases between them. The CDR3 consists of 11 residues. The CDR3 region is CASSLGDGYTF. The CDR3 DNA sequence: TGTGCCAGCAGTCTAGGGGATGGCTACACCTTC.

This clone is a singleton in its sample. In the same sample, other DNA sequences code for this CDR3. The rearrangement joins TRBV7-2 to TRBJ2-3, with 10 bases lining up with TRBD2. The CDR3 is 15 residues long. Germline assignment: CDR1 SGHTA and CDR2 FQGNSA. V lost 5 bases to trimming and J lost 4 bases; unmatched junction nucleotides: 6. CDR3 region: CASSLSGRAPDTQYF. Written as DNA, the CDR3 is TGTGCCAGCAGCCTAAGCGGGAGGGCCCCAGATACGCAGTATTTT.